This is a list of T cell receptor beta chains from one sample in a study of CD8 T cells in ankylosing spondylitis. TCRdb redid the calling of the 5' RACE reads with MiXCR, one entry per CDR3 protein. The sample has some 130,000 distinct CDR3 sequences, 5.5% to 7.5% seen once. Source material: blood, either unsorted or a sorted T cell fraction (not recorded which). These TCRs come from a female donor with ankylosing spondylitis or in good health (not recorded which). CDR3s include the opening cysteine and the closing phenylalanine or tryptophan. D genes are given only for firm matches. Some rows mark clone size as missing; the rest say once, few, many or name a class of expanded clone.

size: many
V: TRBV5-1
J: TRBJ1-1
D: .
DNA: TGCGCCAGCAGCTTCAACAGGAACACTGAAGCTTTCTTT
CDR3: CASSFNRNTEAFF

size: many
V: TRBV24-1
J: TRBJ2-3
D: .
DNA: TGTGCCACCAGTGAGTCGGTAGTAGATACGCAGTATTTT
CDR3: CATSESVVDTQYF

size: few
V: TRBV11-1
J: TRBJ2-2
D: TRBD1
DNA: TGTGCCAGCAGCTCACCCCGTCGTGTTGAGACAGGGGTTACGAACACCGGGGAGCTGTTTTTT
CDR3: CASSSPRRVETGVTNTGELFF

size: few
V: TRBV5-1
J: TRBJ2-7
D: .
DNA: TGCGCCAGCAGCTTGATATCGGGCGAGCAGTACTTC
CDR3: CASSLISGEQYF

size: many
V: TRBV20-1
J: TRBJ2-1
D: .
DNA: TGCAGTGCTTTTAGGGGAGGGGGCTATGAGCAGTTCTTC
CDR3: CSAFRGGGYEQFF

size: many
V: TRBV21-1
J: TRBJ2-5
D: .
DNA: TGTGCCAGACGGGACAGCCATCAAGAGACCCAGTACTTC
CDR3: CARRDSHQETQYF

size: many
V: TRBV20-1
J: TRBJ2-5
D: .
DNA: TGCAGTGCTAGAGGAGTCCAAGAGACCCCGTACTTC
CDR3: CSARGVQETPYF

size: many
V: TRBV12-3/TRBV12-4
J: TRBJ1-6
D: .
DNA: TGTGCCAGCAGTGCCGAAGTCGGCGGTTATTCTCCCCTCCACTTT
CDR3: CASSAEVGGYSPLHF

size: many
V: TRBV6-5
J: TRBJ1-1
D: .
DNA: TGTGCCAGCAGTTATAGCAGGGTCACTGAAGCTTTCTTT
CDR3: CASSYSRVTEAFF

size: many
V: TRBV5-5
J: TRBJ1-2
D: .
DNA: TGTGCCAGCAGCCATTGGGGTTCCGGATCAGGGTACGGCTACACCTTC
CDR3: CASSHWGSGSGYGYTF

size: few
V: TRBV5-1
J: TRBJ2-6
D: .
DNA: TGCGCCAGCAGCCGGCTGAGCTCTGGGGCCAACGTCCTGACTTTC
CDR3: CASSRLSSGANVLTF

size: few
V: TRBV7-3
J: TRBJ2-2
D: TRBD1
DNA: TGTGCCAGCAGTAACAAGGGACAGGGGGCATCGGGGGAGCTGTTTTTT
CDR3: CASSNKGQGASGELFF

size: many
V: TRBV7-8
J: TRBJ1-3
D: .
DNA: TGTGCCAGCAGCCCGCGTCTCTTCTCTGGAAACACCATATATTTT
CDR3: CASSPRLFSGNTIYF

size: many
V: TRBV5-1
J: TRBJ2-3
D: .
DNA: TGCGCCAGCAGCTTGTCTGCGGACAGCACGCAGTATTTT
CDR3: CASSLSADSTQYF

size: .
V: TRBV29-1
J: TRBJ2-1
D: TRBD1
DNA: TGCAGCGCCGATTGGACAGGCTACAATGAGCAGTTCTTC
CDR3: CSADWTGYNEQFF

size: many
V: TRBV18
J: TRBJ1-1
D: .
DNA: TGTGCCAGCTCACCAGACAGAGACACTGAAGCTTTCTTT
CDR3: CASSPDRDTEAFF

size: once
V: TRBV5-1
J: TRBJ2-2
D: TRBD1
DNA: TGCGCCAGCAGCTGGCCGGGACAGGGGAAAGGTGGGGAGCTGTTTTTT
CDR3: CASSWPGQGKGGELFF

size: many
V: TRBV20-1
J: TRBJ2-5
D: .
DNA: TGCAGTGCTAGATCTAGCCGGGGCGAGACCCAGTACTTC
CDR3: CSARSSRGETQYF

size: many
V: TRBV20-1
J: TRBJ1-5
D: .
DNA: TGCAGTGCTAGGTCCTCACTAAATCAGCCCCAGCATTTT
CDR3: CSARSSLNQPQHF

size: many
V: TRBV5-1
J: TRBJ1-1
D: .
DNA: TGCGCCAGCAGCATTCCTTCTTCGGCCCGGCCTGAAGCTTTCTTT
CDR3: CASSIPSSARPEAFF

size: many
V: TRBV5-1
J: TRBJ2-2
D: .
DNA: TGCGCCAGCAGCTTGACGACGAACACCGGGGAGCTGTTTTTT
CDR3: CASSLTTNTGELFF

size: many
V: TRBV4-2
J: TRBJ1-2
D: .
DNA: TGTGCCAGCAGCCACGCCGGCCCTGACGTAAACTATGGCTACACCTTC
CDR3: CASSHAGPDVNYGYTF